The sequence of this TCR beta chain was determined in a study of PD-L1 blockade in urothelial cancer. Whole-study context: Samples of blood were analyzed 3 weeks (second dose) and 6 weeks after treatment start. Study findings and constraints: Larger 3-week expansion of tumor-associated blood clones was seen in durable-benefit patients.

On this clone: Its antigen is not identified.

The time point is: pretreatment peripheral blood. CDR1 SNHLY and CDR2 FYNNEI come from the germline V gene. The V and J ends lost 7 bases and 1 base, in that order; junction bases with no gene match: 7. The CDR3 has 15 amino acids. The data were produced by immunoSEQ multiplex PCR, yet TCRdb's version contains in-frame clones alone and is incomplete. In the table there are 70,000 to 80,000 clones, about 82% of which are singletons. The J gene is TRBJ1-5, the V gene TRBV2; 7 bases are a match to TRBD1. This TCR was sampled from a man between 35 and 55 years old with urothelial cancer. The source was PBMCs, collected around atezolizumab (anti-PD-L1) treatment. The CDR3 DNA is TGTGCCAGCAATACCGCAGGGGGGAGCAATCAGCCCCAGCATTTT. This encodes CASNTAGGSNQPQHF. Full variable domain (rest looked up from reference TRBV2 and TRBJ1-5): EPEVTQTPSHQVTQMGQEVILRCVPISNHLYFYWYRQILGQKVEFLVSFYNNEISEKSEIFDDQFSVERPDGSNFTLKIRSTKLEDSAMYFCASNTAGGSNQPQHFGDGTRLSIL.